This is a list of T cell receptor beta chains from one sample in a study of molecular identifiers for immune sequencing clone quantification. TCRdb reprocessed the PCR reads via MiXCR and lists one record per CDR3 protein. Seen here are approximately 97,000 distinct CDR3 sequences, less than 25% observed once, and the top ten hold more than 0.8%. Sequenced sample: naive CD8+ T cells from blood, with Jurkat cell RNA spiked in. Every receptor here comes from a human donor in good health. Some libraries in this study had Jurkat cell RNA spiked in. CDR3s include the opening cysteine and the closing phenylalanine or tryptophan. Each record gives: J gene, V gene, clone size, D gene, CDR3 DNA, CDR3 protein. The D gene is left open where the match is weak. Not all rows give a size; the values are once, few, many and, for expanded clones, a class.

TRBJ2-1 TRBV29-1 - - TGCAGCGTTGACGTCCCTTCCTACAATGAGCAGTTCTTC CSVDVPSYNEQFF
TRBJ2-3 TRBV28 many - TGTGCCAGCAGCCCGGCGGGACGCACAGATACGCAGTATTTT CASSPAGRTDTQYF
TRBJ2-1 TRBV7-2 many - TGTGCCAGCAGCCTACAGGGTAATGAGCAGTTCTTC CASSLQGNEQFF
TRBJ2-3 TRBV19 many - TGTGCCAGTAGGAGAGAGGGAGGCACAGATACGCAGTATTTT CASRREGGTDTQYF
TRBJ1-5 TRBV19 few - TGTGCCAGCGGACAGTTTAGTAATCAGCCCCAGCATTTT CASGQFSNQPQHF
TRBJ2-3 TRBV9 many TRBD2 TGTGCCAGCCAGTTAAGCGGGGGGCGCACAGATACGCAGTATTTT CASQLSGGRTDTQYF
TRBJ2-3 TRBV6-5 many - TGTGCCAGCAATATTGGGTTTGGCGGGCCCCGCACAGATACGCAGTATTTT CASNIGFGGPRTDTQYF
TRBJ2-7 TRBV20-1 - - TGCAGTGCTAGAGATCGAGGTCAGTGGATAGCCTACGAGCAGTACTTC CSARDRGQWIAYEQYF
TRBJ1-2 TRBV14 few - TGTGCCAGCAGCCCTTTCGGGGGCTATGGCTACACCTTC CASSPFGGYGYTF
TRBJ2-7 TRBV6-1 many TRBD2 TGTGCCAGCAGTCCCTTTAGCGGGAGGGATGGCGAGCAGTACTTC CASSPFSGRDGEQYF
TRBJ2-7 TRBV5-1 many - TGCGCCAGCAGCTTGGAGGGGAACCCCTACGAGCAGTACTTC CASSLEGNPYEQYF
TRBJ2-2 TRBV7-9 - TRBD1 TGTGCCAGCAGCGGTATACAGGGGGCTATCTACATCGGGGAGCTGTTTTTT CASSGIQGAIYIGELFF
TRBJ2-7 TRBV19 many TRBD2 TGTGCCACAACCGGGACTACCAACTACGAGCAGTACTTC CATTGTTNYEQYF
TRBJ1-2 TRBV13 many - TGTGCCAGCAGCTTAGAACCTACTAACTATGGCTACACCTTC CASSLEPTNYGYTF
TRBJ1-5 TRBV6-2/TRBV6-3 many - TGTGCCAGCAGTTCCGTCTATCCGGGGGCGAATCAGCCCCAGCATTTT CASSSVYPGANQPQHF
TRBJ2-7 TRBV7-6 many TRBD1 TGTGCCAGCAGCTACTACCCGACGGACAGGGCCTACGAGCAGTACTTC CASSYYPTDRAYEQYF
TRBJ2-7 TRBV10-3 - TRBD1 TGTGCCATCAGTGAGTCAACAGGGGGTGGGTACGAGCAGTACTTC CAISESTGGGYEQYF